The 24 T cell receptor beta chains listed next were all sequenced from one sample in a study of control samples from healthy donors and cancer patients. Sequenced by immunoSEQ multiplex PCR; TCRdb stores in-frame clones only, minus some. There are about 180,000 clones in the sample; nearly 90% occur only once, and 1.1% to 1.5% lies in the top ten. Material for sequencing was blood. These receptor sequences come from a woman aged 45-65 years in good health.

The V call is TRBV7-2, the J call TRBJ2-2; D may be TRBD2 (7 bases). This CDR3 is 13 amino acids long. V lost 7 bases to trimming and J lost 4 bases, with 10 bases between them. Germline V CDR1 and CDR2: SGHTA, FQGNSA. In DNA form, the CDR3 reads TGTGCCAGCATCGGGGGGCCCACCGGGGAGCTGTTTTTT. This translates into CASIGGPTGELFF. Full variable domain (missing parts from reference TRBV7-2 and TRBJ2-2): GAGVSQSPSNKVTEKGKDVELRCDPISGHTALYWYRQSLGQGLEFLIYFQGNSAPDKSGLPSDRFSAERTGGSVSTLTIQRTQQEDSAVYLCASIGGPTGELFFGEGSRLTVL.

DNA of the CDR3: TGTGCCAGCAGGTCTCGAGCGGGGGGGCCGGCCAATGAGCAGTTCTTC. The encoded protein is CASRSRAGGPANEQFF. The chain links TRBV3-1 (or the pseudogene TRBV3-2) to TRBJ2-1, with 10 bases fitting TRBD2. From germline, CDR1 is LGHDT and CDR2 YNNKEL (reference sequence). This CDR3 contains 16 residues. V dropped 6 bases and J dropped 6; count of bases not matched to a gene: 11.

The rearrangement links TRBV9 to TRBJ2-5; no definite D call. V was clipped by 0 bases and J by 2 bases, with 8 bases between them. The germline gives CDR1 SGDLS, CDR2 YYNGEE. This CDR3 has 14 amino acids. CDR3 protein: CASSVGQVQETQYF. CDR3 nucleotide sequence: TGTGCCAGCAGCGTAGGGCAGGTACAAGAGACCCAGTACTTC. Using reference TRBV9 and TRBJ2-5 for the parts outside the CDR3, the full variable domain is DSGVTQTPKHLITATGQRVTLRCSPRSGDLSVYWYQQSLDQGLQFLIQYYNGEERAKGNILERFSAQQFPDLHSELNLSSLELGDSALYFCASSVGQVQETQYFGPGTRLLVL.

The chain couples TRBV3-1 (or the pseudogene TRBV3-2) to TRBJ1-1; possibly TRBD1 for D (5 bases). Trimming shortened V by 4 bases and J by 9 bases, and 15 bases separated the two germline ends. This CDR3 contains 13 residues. The germline gives CDR1 LGHDT, CDR2 YNNKEL (reference sequence). This CDR3 reads CASSRTPGEKAFF. The DNA of the CDR3 is TGTGCCAGCAGCCGGACACCCGGGGAAAAAGCTTTCTTT.

The V and J genes are TRBV7-9 and TRBJ1-4; TRBD1 aligns across 8 bases. With 5 bases clipped from V and 0 bases from J, the junction kept 11 bases outside the gene matches. The CDR3 has 18 residues. Germline-derived CDR1 and CDR2 are SEHNR and FQNEAQ (reference sequence). CDR3 in amino acids: CASSPGAGGFATNEKLFF. The CDR3 nucleotides read TGTGCCAGCAGCCCAGGTGCAGGGGGCTTTGCAACTAATGAAAAACTGTTTTTT.

The rearrangement joins TRBV19 to TRBJ1-1; 7 positions agree with TRBD1. With 10 bases clipped from V and 1 base from J, the junction kept 6 bases outside the gene matches. The CDR3 runs to 13 residues. Germline V CDR1 and CDR2: LNHDA, SQIVND (reference sequence). DNA of the CDR3: TGTGCCACCCAAGAGGGGGCGAACACTGAAGCTTTCTTT. Amino acids: CATQEGANTEAFF.

The chain couples TRBV7-2 to TRBJ1-5; D remains unclear. V was cut by 1 base and J by 6 bases, with 7 bases left in between. The CDR3 extends over 13 amino acids. Per germline, CDR1 SGHTA and CDR2 FQGNSA. Written as DNA, the CDR3 is TGTGCCAGCAGCTTAGATCCGCTTCAGCCCCAGCATTTT. It is translated as CASSLDPLQPQHF.

This clone was picked up one time. This sequence joins TRBV6-1 and TRBJ1-5; D unresolved. The CDR3 runs 14 residues. Germline V CDR1 and CDR2: MNHNS, SASEGT. Trimming pared 1 base from V and 6 bases from J, leaving 10 bases between. CDR3 DNA sequence: TGTGCCAGCAGTGAAGGGGTAGTCGGTCAGCCCCAGCATTTT. This translates into CASSEGVVGQPQHF.

This chain connects TRBV18 to TRBJ2-5, with D perhaps TRBD2 (6 bases). Germline V lookup: CDR1 KGHSH, CDR2 LQKENI. This CDR3 has 15 amino acids. Trimming removed 0 bases from V and 5 bases from J, with 13 bases in between. The CDR3 protein is CASSPPGLSMETQYF. DNA for the CDR3: TGTGCCAGCTCACCACCGGGACTCTCGATGGAGACCCAGTACTTC.

The chain has TRBV6-5 and TRBJ2-3; TRBD2 matches 7 bases. Germline-derived CDR1 and CDR2 are MNHEY and SVGAGI. J was trimmed by 0 bases and V by 2 bases; bases with no gene match: 5. The CDR3 spans 16 residues. The CDR3 here is CASSYGLDPSTDTQYF. In DNA, the CDR3 is TGTGCCAGCAGTTACGGACTAGACCCTAGCACAGATACGCAGTATTTT.

The chain is built from TRBV5-4 and TRBJ2-1; 10 nucleotides align to TRBD2. This CDR3 spans 15 amino acids. The V and J ends lost 6 bases and 4 bases, in that order; junction bases with no gene match: 7. Germline lookup yields CDR1 SGHNT and CDR2 YYREEE (reference sequence). CDR3 sequence reads: CASKSSGGSYNEQFF. As DNA, the CDR3 is TGTGCCAGCAAATCTAGCGGGGGATCGTACAATGAGCAGTTCTTC.

This chain joins TRBV12-3 or TRBV12-4 and TRBJ1-1; D is unresolved. With 6 bases removed from V and 2 bases from J, the gap between germline ends came to 10 bases. This CDR3 has 13 amino acids. The CDR3 loop is CASRPTINTEAFF. In nucleotides, the CDR3 is TGTGCCAGCAGGCCGACTATAAACACTGAAGCTTTCTTT.

This clone was detected a few times. The chain links TRBV5-1 to TRBJ2-3, with 7 nucleotides matching TRBD1. Trimming took 3 bases from V and 6 from J; bases not matched to a gene: 7. This CDR3 has 14 amino acids. Germline lookup yields CDR1 SGHRS and CDR2 YFSETQ. The CDR3 protein is CASSSSTGTDTQYF. The CDR3 DNA is TGCGCCAGCAGCTCCTCGACAGGGACGGATACGCAGTATTTT.

V gene TRBV21-1 combines with J gene TRBJ1-4; the table's D call, TRBD1, has no DNA check behind it. TRBV21-1 is annotated as a pseudogene. This CDR3 has 17 amino acids. The CDR3 protein is CASSRAMDRETNEKLFF. As DNA, the CDR3 is TGTGCCAGCAGCCGCGCGATGGACAGGGAAACTAATGAAAAACTGTTTTTT.

This clone appeared a few times. This rearrangement joins TRBV7-2 to TRBJ2-2; 8 bases fit TRBD1. This CDR3 is built from 16 residues. CDR1 is SGHTA and CDR2 is FQGNSA in the germline V gene. J was trimmed by 6 bases and V by 4 bases; bases with no gene match: 10. Here the CDR3 reads CASSSPGGVRPGELFF. Written as DNA, the CDR3 is TGTGCCAGCAGCTCCCCAGGGGGCGTTCGGCCCGGGGAGCTGTTTTTT.

The chain is built from TRBV7-3 and TRBJ2-1; D gene uncertain. The CDR3 has 13 amino acids. V was shortened by 1 base and J by 1 base, with 2 bases between the two germline ends. Germline CDR1 SGHTA, CDR2 FQGTGA. The CDR3 DNA is TGTGCCAGCAGCTTAAGTTCCTACAATGAGCAGTTCTTC. It translates to CASSLSSYNEQFF.

The chain employs TRBV25-1 and TRBJ1-6; D ambiguous. This CDR3 is 13 amino acids long. CDR1 and CDR2 from the germline V gene are MGHDK and SYGVNS. The V end lost 7 bases, the J end lost 11 bases, and 15 bases lay between the germline ends. The CDR3 spells CASTISLGTPLHF. CDR3 coding DNA: TGTGCCAGCACGATCTCACTAGGGACACCCCTCCACTTT.

The chain has TRBV29-1 and TRBJ1-5, with a weak D call TRBD1 (5 bases). The CDR3 has 15 residues. V was shortened by 5 bases and J by 2 bases, with 16 bases between the two germline ends. Germline V CDR1 and CDR2: SQVTM, ANQGSEA. The CDR3 bases are TGCAGCGTTTTAATGCAGGGAGGCGGCAATCAGCCCCAGCATTTT. Protein product: CSVLMQGGGNQPQHF.

The chain links TRBV28 to TRBJ1-2, with D unresolved. The CDR3 runs to 13 residues. V was trimmed by 3 bases and J by 5 bases, leaving 10 bases between them. Per the germline V gene, CDR1 is MDHEN and CDR2 is SYDVKM. The CDR3 DNA reads TGTGCCAGCAGTTTCCAGGCGGCATATGGCTACACCTTC. As protein: CASSFQAAYGYTF.

The gene calls are TRBV28 and TRBJ1-2; possible D gene TRBD1, 6 bases. The germline V gene has CDR1 MDHEN and CDR2 SYDVKM. The CDR3 length is 12 residues. Trimming removed 6 bases at V and 8 bases at J, with 13 bases between. The CDR3: CASSAGEVGYTF. CDR3 in DNA: TGTGCCAGCAGCGCAGGGGAGGTAGGCTACACCTTC.

This rearrangement joins TRBV28 to TRBJ1-6; D is unresolved. Germline V gene data show CDR1 as MDHEN and CDR2 as SYDVKM. The CDR3 extends over 15 amino acids. Trimming removed 4 bases from V and 1 base from J, with 8 bases in between. CDR3: CASSYDSSYNSPLHF. CDR3 bases: TGTGCCAGCAGTTACGACTCGTCCTATAATTCACCCCTCCACTTT.

CDR3 DNA sequence: TGTGCCAGCTCACCGGCCGGGACAGGGAACAATCAGCCCCAGCATTTT. It specifies CASSPAGTGNNQPQHF. The chain has TRBV18 and TRBJ1-5; TRBD1 matches 9 bases. Looked up from germline, CDR1 is KGHSH and CDR2 is LQKENI. The ends lost 3 bases at V and 3 bases at J; junction bases unmatched: 6. This CDR3 comprises 16 residues.

The chain couples TRBV18 to TRBJ1-5; 7 bases fit TRBD1. Germline trimming cut 3 bases from V and 10 bases from J; bases unmatched to any gene: 9. CDR1 and CDR2 from the germline V gene are KGHSH and LQKENI. This CDR3 has 14 residues. The CDR3 region has the DNA TGTGCCAGCTCACCGGGTCTAAGGGACAGCCCCCAGCATTTT. This gives the protein CASSPGLRDSPQHF.

The chain has TRBV6-1 and TRBJ2-7; D unresolved. The CDR3 runs 16 residues. CDR1 MNHNS and CDR2 SASEGT come from the germline V gene. V was pared by 2 bases and J by 3 bases, with 17 bases between. The CDR3 protein is CASSERRGYPGYEQYF. CDR3 in DNA: TGTGCCAGCAGTGAAAGGAGAGGATACCCGGGCTACGAGCAGTACTTC.